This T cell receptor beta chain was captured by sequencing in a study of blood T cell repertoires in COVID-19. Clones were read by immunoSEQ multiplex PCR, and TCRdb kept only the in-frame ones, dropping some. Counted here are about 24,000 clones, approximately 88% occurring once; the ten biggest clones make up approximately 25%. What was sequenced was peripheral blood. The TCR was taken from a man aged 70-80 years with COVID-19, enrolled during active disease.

CDR3 coding DNA: TGTGCCAGCAGCTTGGTGGGGCCAGGGGGGAACTATGGCTACACCTTC. It translates to CASSLVGPGGNYGYTF. V usage is TRBV5-8 and J usage is TRBJ1-2; 7 bases agree with TRBD1. Germline CDR1 SGHTS, CDR2 YDEGEE. Trimming took 0 bases from V and 2 from J; bases not matched to a gene: 7. This CDR3 comprises 16 residues.